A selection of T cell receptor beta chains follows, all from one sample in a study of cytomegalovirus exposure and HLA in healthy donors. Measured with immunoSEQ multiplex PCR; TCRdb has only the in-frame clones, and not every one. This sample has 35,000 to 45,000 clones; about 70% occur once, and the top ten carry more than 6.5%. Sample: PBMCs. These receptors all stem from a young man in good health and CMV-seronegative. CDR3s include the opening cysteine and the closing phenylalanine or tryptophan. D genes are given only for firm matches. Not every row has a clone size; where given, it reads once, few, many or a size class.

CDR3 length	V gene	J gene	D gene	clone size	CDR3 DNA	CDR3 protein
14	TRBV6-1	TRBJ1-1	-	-	TGTGCCAGCACCTCGAAGGGGGGGAGGACTGAAGCTTTCTTT	CASTSKGGRTEAFF
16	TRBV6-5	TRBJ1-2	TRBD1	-	TGTGCCAGCAGTTCCCAAAGGCGGACAGGGGGCTATGGCTACACCTTC	CASSSQRRTGGYGYTF
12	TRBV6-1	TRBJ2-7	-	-	TGTGCCACCCAAGGGGGAAACTACGAGCAGTACTTC	CATQGGNYEQYF
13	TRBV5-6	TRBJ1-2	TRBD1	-	TGTGCCAGCAGCTGGACAGGGGGCGGTGGCTACACCTTC	CASSWTGGGGYTF
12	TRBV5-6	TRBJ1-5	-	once	TGTGCCAGCAGCTTTGGGAGGCAGCCCCAGCATTTT	CASSFGRQPQHF
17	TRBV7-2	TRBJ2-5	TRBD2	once	TGTGCCAGCAGCCCAGTGGGATTAGCGGGAGGGGGGGAGACCCAGTACTTC	CASSPVGLAGGGETQYF
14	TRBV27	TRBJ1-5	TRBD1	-	TGTGCCAGCAGTTTAAGGGACAGATATCAGCCCCAGCATTTT	CASSLRDRYQPQHF
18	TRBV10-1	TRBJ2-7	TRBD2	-	TGCGCCAGCAGTGAGAGGGTCAAGACGCTAGCGGCGGACTACGAGCAGTACTTC	CASSERVKTLAADYEQYF
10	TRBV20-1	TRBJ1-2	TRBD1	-	TGCAGGGGACAGGCGCAAGGCTACACCTTC	CRGQAQGYTF
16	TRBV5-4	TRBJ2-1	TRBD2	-	TGTGCCAGCAGCGTCGTAGCGGGAGTAGCGGGCAATGAGCAGTTCTTC	CASSVVAGVAGNEQFF
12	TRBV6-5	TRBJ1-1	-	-	TGTGCCAGCAGTCCAACAGGGCGTGAAGCTTTCTTT	CASSPTGREAFF
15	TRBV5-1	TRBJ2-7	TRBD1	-	TGCGCCAGCAGCTCGGGACAGGGTTGGTCCTACGAGCAGTACTTC	CASSSGQGWSYEQYF
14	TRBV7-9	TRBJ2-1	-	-	TGTGCCAGCAACCCCGGCGCTAGGACAAATGAGCAGTTCTTC	CASNPGARTNEQFF
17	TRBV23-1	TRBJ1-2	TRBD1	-	TGCGCCAGCAGTCAATATAGTTCGGGACAGGGGTGGGATGGCTACACCTTC	CASSQYSSGQGWDGYTF
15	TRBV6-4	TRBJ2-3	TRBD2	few	TGTGCCAGCAGTGACTCTAGCGGGGGGGCAGATACGCAGTATTTT	CASSDSSGGADTQYF
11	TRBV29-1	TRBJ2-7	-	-	TGCAGCGTTGCCCTTTCCCACGAGCAGTACTTC	CSVALSHEQYF
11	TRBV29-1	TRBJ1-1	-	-	TGCAGCGCCGTCCTTTCTAATGAAGCTTTCTTT	CSAVLSNEAFF
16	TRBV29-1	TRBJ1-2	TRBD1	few	TGCAGCGTTGAAATTCGGGACAGGGGGCTAAGCTATGGCTACACCTTC	CSVEIRDRGLSYGYTF
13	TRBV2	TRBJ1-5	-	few	TGTGCCAGCAGTGAATCCGGAGTGGAGCCCCAGCATTTT	CASSESGVEPQHF
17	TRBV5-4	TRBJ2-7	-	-	TGTGCCAGCAGCTTGGCGGCGGGGCGGGGCCGCTCCTACGAGCAGTACTTC	CASSLAAGRGRSYEQYF
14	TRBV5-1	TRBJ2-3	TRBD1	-	TGCGCCAGCAGCACCGGACAGGGGACGGATACGCAGTATTTT	CASSTGQGTDTQYF
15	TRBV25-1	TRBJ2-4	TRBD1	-	TGTGCCAGCACTCCCACGGGGACAGGGGTAAACATTCAGTACTTC	CASTPTGTGVNIQYF
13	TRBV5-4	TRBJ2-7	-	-	TGTGCCAGCAGCTCGGGACTGGAGTACGAGCAGTACTTC	CASSSGLEYEQYF
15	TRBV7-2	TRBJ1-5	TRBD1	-	TGTGCCAGCAGCTTAGGACAGGGGAGCAATCAGCCCCAGCATTTT	CASSLGQGSNQPQHF
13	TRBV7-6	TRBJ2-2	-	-	TGTGCCAGCAGCCCACTTTACACCGGGGAGCTGTTTTTT	CASSPLYTGELFF
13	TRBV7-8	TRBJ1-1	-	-	TGTGCCAGCAGATTACAGGGTAACACTGAAGCTTTCTTT	CASRLQGNTEAFF
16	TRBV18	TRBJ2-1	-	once	TGTGCCAGCTCACCACCGTCCGGGGGGCCCTACAATGAGCAGTTCTTC	CASSPPSGGPYNEQFF
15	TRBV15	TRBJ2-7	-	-	TGTGCCACCAGCAGAGATCTCCCGGGCTCCTACGAGCAGTACTTC	CATSRDLPGSYEQYF
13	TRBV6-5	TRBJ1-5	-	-	TGTGCCAGCAGTTACTTCGGGGGTCAGCCCCAGCATTTT	CASSYFGGQPQHF
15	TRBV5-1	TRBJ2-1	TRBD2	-	TGCGCCAGCAGTCCACGGGGGGGCCGACTCGATGAGCAGTTCTTC	CASSPRGGRLDEQFF
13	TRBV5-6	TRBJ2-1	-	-	TGTGCCAGCAGTAAGAGCTCCTACAATGAGCAGTTCTTC	CASSKSSYNEQFF
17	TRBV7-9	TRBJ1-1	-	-	TGTGCCAGCAGCTTAGCAGGAGGTAAGGGCATGAACACTGAAGCTTTCTTT	CASSLAGGKGMNTEAFF
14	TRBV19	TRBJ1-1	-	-	TGTGCCAGTAGTAAAGGGGCGGTCAACACTGAAGCTTTCTTT	CASSKGAVNTEAFF
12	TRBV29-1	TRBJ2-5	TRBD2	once	TGCAGCGCCAAAGGACTAGCGGAGACCCAGTACTTC	CSAKGLAETQYF
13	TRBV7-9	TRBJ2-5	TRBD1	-	TGTGCCAGCAGCGACAGGGGGCAAGAGACCCAGTACTTC	CASSDRGQETQYF
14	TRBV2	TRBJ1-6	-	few	TGTGCCAGAACCGCGGGGGGAAGAGATTCACCCCTCCACTTT	CARTAGGRDSPLHF
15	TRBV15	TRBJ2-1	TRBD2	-	TGTGCCACCAGTAGCGGGACTAGCGGGAGTGCTGAGCAGTTCTTC	CATSSGTSGSAEQFF
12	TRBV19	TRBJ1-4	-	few	TGTGCCAGTAGTCCATTGCGAGAAAAACTGTTTTTT	CASSPLREKLFF
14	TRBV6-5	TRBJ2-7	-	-	TGTGCCAGCAGCAGCCCAAGGACTGGCTACGAGCAGTACTTC	CASSSPRTGYEQYF
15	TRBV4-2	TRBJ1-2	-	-	TGTGCCAGCAGACATTTGGGGGGGATGCTCAGTGGCTACACCTTC	CASRHLGGMLSGYTF
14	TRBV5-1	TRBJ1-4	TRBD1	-	TGCGCCAGCAGCCCGGACAGGGATAATGAAAAACTGTTTTTT	CASSPDRDNEKLFF
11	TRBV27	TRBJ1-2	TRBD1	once	TGTGCCAGCAGGACAGGGCAAGGCTACACCTTC	CASRTGQGYTF
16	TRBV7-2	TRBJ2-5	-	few	TGTGCCAGCAGCTTAGCTCGGACGGGGGATACGAAGACCCAGTACTTC	CASSLARTGDTKTQYF
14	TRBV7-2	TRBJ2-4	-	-	TGTGCCAGCAGCGACGAAGGGTGGGAGGACATTCAGTACTTC	CASSDEGWEDIQYF
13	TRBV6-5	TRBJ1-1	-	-	TGTGCCAGCAGTCTGTTCGGGAACACTGAAGCTTTCTTT	CASSLFGNTEAFF
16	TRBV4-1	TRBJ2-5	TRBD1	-	TGCGCCAGCAGCCCTCTAATAATCGGACAGGAAGAGACCCAGTACTTC	CASSPLIIGQEETQYF
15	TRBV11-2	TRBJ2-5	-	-	TGTGCCAGCAGGGACATGGCGGAGCATCAAGAGACCCAGTACTTC	CASRDMAEHQETQYF
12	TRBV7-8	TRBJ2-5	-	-	TGTGCCAGCAGCTTAGACGGTGAGACCCAGTACTTC	CASSLDGETQYF
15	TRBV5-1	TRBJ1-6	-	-	TGCGCCAGCAGGCAACAGGAGACCTATAATTCACCCCTCCACTTT	CASRQQETYNSPLHF
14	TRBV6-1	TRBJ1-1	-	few	TGTGCCAGCAGCCCCGAGGCTGTGAACACTGAAGCTTTCTTT	CASSPEAVNTEAFF
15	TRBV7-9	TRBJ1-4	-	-	TGTGCCAGCAGCCCCTTACAGGGTATGGACGAAAAACTGTTTTTT	CASSPLQGMDEKLFF
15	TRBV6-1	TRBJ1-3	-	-	TGTGCCAGCAGTGAAGCGTGGACATTTGGAAACACCATATATTTT	CASSEAWTFGNTIYF
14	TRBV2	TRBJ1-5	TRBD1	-	TGTGCCAGCAGGGGGACAGGGAGCAATCAGCCCCAGCATTTT	CASRGTGSNQPQHF